This TCR beta chain comes out of a study of blood T cell repertoires in COVID-19. With V trimmed by 2 bases and J by 10 bases, 16 bases remained unmatched. In germline, CDR1 is SGHTA, CDR2 FQGNSA. There are 17 residues in the CDR3. Which cohort a participant joined came from the clinical history participants gave. Among Cohort 3 donors, those recovered had two negative PCRs, clearance, or symptom resolution. Clones were read by immunoSEQ multiplex PCR, and TCRdb kept only the in-frame ones, dropping some. This table holds 190,000 or so clones, roughly 85% found once. The sequence was collected from a man aged 35 to 55 who had recovered from COVID-19. V is TRBV7-2 and J is TRBJ2-1; 8 nucleotides match TRBD2. Sequenced input: PBMCs or T cells enriched from blood (not recorded which). The CDR3 reads CASSLSSSGITGSEQFF. Written as DNA, the CDR3 is TGTGCCAGCAGCTTATCGAGTAGCGGGATAACGGGGTCCGAGCAGTTCTTC. Drawing the rest from reference TRBV7-2 and TRBJ2-1, the complete variable domain is GAGVSQSPSNKVTEKGKDVELRCDPISGHTALYWYRQSLGQGLEFLIYFQGNSAPDKSGLPSDRFSAERTGGSVSTLTIQRTQQEDSAVYLCASSLSSSGITGSEQFFGPGTRLTVL.